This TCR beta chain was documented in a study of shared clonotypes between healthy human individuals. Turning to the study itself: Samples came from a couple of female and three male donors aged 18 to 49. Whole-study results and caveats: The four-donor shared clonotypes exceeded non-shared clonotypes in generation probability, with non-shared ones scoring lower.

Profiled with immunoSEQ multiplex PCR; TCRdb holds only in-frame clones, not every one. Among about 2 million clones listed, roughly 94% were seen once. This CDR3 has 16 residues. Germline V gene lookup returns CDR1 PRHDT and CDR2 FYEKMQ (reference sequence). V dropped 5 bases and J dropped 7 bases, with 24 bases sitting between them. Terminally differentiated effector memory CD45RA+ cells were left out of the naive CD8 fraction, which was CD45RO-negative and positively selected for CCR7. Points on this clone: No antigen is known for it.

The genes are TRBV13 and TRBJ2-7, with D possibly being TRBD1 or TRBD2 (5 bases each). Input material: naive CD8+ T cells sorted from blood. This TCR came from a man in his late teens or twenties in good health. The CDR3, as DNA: TGTGCCAGCAGCCCCCTGAGAGTAGCAGGGTCGGGAGAGCAGTACTTC. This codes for CASSPLRVAGSGEQYF. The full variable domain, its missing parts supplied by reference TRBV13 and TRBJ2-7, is AAGVIQSPRHLIKEKRETATLKCYPIPRHDTVYWYQQGPGQDPQFLISFYEKMQSDKGSIPDRFSAQQFSDYHSELNMSSLELGDSALYFCASSPLRVAGSGEQYFGPGTRLTVT.